The text below deals with one T cell receptor (beta chain). These data come from a study of OX40 agonist ivuxolimab in advanced cancers. For the study at large: Patients received ivuxolimab, an intravenous treatment, every 2 weeks at 0.01 to 10 mg/kg. Cohort: 80% to 85% men, mean age 60, aged roughly 23 to 90. Two cutaneous melanoma patients and one hepatocellular carcinoma patient, three in all, had partial responses.

Germline assignment: CDR1 MNHEY and CDR2 SMNVEV (reference sequence). Trimming took 2 bases from V and 8 from J, leaving 12 bases between them. The CDR3 length is 13 residues. Only in-frame clones appear in the TCRdb table, and some are missing; sequencing was by immunoSEQ multiplex PCR. The sample lists approximately 76,000 clones, 93% seen once, with less than 7% in the top ten. Sequenced here: CD4+ or CD8+ T cells sorted from blood, sampled in a trial of the OX40 agonist ivuxolimab. The TCR was taken from an adult with an advanced solid tumor such as melanoma, head and neck, liver or kidney cancer. The rearrangement uses TRBV27 and TRBJ1-2, with D hard to call. DNA for the CDR3: TGTGCCAGCAGTTTACGGGTCGAGGGAGGCTACACCTTC. Translating it yields CASSLRVEGGYTF.